The sequence of this TCR beta chain was determined in a study of radiotherapy plus CTLA-4 blockade in lung cancer. CDR3 length: 13 amino acids. Between the trimmed V and J ends, which lost 6 bases and 6 bases, there was a span of 15 bases. Germline loops: CDR1 MNHEY, CDR2 SVGAGI. Study-wide points: Reports state that early shifts in blood T cell clones, with interferon-beta, best predicted response.

Generated by immunoSEQ multiplex PCR, the TCRdb table keeps only in-frame clones and is missing some. In the table there are more than 95,000 clones, 65% to 75% of which are singletons. As for this clone: What it recognizes is unknown.

This receptor was identified in a human donor with non-small cell lung cancer who had a partial response to radiotherapy plus ipilimumab. Some clones in this sample may be carry-over from other donors' samples. The chain is built from TRBV6-5 and TRBJ2-7; D remains unclear. The sequenced sample was peripheral blood, obtained from a patient treated with radiotherapy plus ipilimumab. The CDR3 reads CASSQYPTSEQYF. The CDR3 DNA reads as TGTGCCAGCAGCCAATATCCAACATCCGAGCAGTACTTC.